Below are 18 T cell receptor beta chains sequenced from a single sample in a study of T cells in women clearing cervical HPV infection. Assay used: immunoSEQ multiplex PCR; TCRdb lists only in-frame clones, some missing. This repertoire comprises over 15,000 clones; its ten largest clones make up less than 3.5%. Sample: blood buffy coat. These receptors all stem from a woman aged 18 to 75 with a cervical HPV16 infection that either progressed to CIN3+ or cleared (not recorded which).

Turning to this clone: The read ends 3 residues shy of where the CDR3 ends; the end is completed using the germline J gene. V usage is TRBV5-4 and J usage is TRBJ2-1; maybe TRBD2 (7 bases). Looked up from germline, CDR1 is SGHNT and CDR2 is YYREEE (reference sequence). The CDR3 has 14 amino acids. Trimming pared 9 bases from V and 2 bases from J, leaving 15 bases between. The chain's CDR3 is CATHKGGAYNEQFF. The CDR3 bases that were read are TGTGCCACACATAAGGGGGGGGCCTACAATGAG.

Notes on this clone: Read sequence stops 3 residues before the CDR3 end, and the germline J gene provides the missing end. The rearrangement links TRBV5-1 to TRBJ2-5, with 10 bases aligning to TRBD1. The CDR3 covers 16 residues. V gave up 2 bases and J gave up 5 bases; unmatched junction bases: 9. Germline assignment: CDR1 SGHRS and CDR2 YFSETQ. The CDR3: CASSLTGTGEEETQYF. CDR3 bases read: TGCGCCAGCAGCTTAACCGGGACAGGGGAGGAGGAGACC.

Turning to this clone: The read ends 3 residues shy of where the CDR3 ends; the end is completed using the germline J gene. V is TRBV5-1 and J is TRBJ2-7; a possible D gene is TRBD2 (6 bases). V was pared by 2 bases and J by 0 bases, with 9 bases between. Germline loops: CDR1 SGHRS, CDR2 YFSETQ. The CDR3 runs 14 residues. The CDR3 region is CASSFGGGSYEQYF. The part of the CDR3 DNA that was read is TGCGCCAGCAGCTTCGGGGGAGGCTCCTACGAG.

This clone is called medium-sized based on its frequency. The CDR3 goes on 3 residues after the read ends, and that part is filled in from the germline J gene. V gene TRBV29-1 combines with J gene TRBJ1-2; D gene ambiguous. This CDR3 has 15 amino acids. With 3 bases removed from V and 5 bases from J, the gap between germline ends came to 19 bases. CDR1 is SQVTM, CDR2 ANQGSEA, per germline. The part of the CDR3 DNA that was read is TGCAGCGTTGAGGGAAGCGGTGGAGTGGTATATGGC. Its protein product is CSVEGSGGVVYG. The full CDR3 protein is CSVEGSGGVVYGYTF.

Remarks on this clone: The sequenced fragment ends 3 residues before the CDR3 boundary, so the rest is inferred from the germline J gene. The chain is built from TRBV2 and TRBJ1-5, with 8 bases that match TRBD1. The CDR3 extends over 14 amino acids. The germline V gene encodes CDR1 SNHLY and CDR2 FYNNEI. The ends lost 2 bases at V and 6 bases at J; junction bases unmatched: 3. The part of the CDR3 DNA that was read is TGTGCCAGCAGTGAATGGACAGGGCCTCAGCCC. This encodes CASSEWTGPQP. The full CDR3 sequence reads CASSEWTGPQPQHF. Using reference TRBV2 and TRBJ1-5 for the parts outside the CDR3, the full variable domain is EPEVTQTPSHQVTQMGQEVILRCVPISNHLYFYWYRQILGQKVEFLVSFYNNEISEKSEIFDDQFSVERPDGSNFTLKIRSTKLEDSAMYFCASSEWTGPQPQHFGDGTRLSIL.

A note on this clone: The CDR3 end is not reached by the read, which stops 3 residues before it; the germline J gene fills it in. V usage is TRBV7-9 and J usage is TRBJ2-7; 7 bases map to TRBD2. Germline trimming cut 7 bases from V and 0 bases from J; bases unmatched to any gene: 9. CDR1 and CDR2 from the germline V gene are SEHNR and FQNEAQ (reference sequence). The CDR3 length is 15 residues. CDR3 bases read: TGTGCCAGCAAACTGTCGGGGGGAAGCTCCTACGAG. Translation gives CASKLSGGSSYE. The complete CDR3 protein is CASKLSGGSSYEQYF.

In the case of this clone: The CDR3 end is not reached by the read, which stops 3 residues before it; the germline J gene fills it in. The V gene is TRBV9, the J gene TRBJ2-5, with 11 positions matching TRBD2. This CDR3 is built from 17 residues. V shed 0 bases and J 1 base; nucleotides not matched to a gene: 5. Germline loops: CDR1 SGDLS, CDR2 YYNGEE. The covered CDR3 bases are TGTGCCAGCAGCGTAGGGGCTAGCGGGGGGTCCCAAGAGACC. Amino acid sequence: CASSVGASGGSQET. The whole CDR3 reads CASSVGASGGSQETQYF.

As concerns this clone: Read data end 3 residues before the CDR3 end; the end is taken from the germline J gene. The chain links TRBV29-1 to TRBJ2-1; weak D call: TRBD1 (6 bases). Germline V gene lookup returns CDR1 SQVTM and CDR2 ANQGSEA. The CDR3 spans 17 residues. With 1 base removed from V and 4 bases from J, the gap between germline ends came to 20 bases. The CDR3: CSVEGSLGQGFYNEQFF. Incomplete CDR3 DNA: TGCAGCGTTGAAGGAAGTCTAGGGCAGGGGTTTTACAATGAG.

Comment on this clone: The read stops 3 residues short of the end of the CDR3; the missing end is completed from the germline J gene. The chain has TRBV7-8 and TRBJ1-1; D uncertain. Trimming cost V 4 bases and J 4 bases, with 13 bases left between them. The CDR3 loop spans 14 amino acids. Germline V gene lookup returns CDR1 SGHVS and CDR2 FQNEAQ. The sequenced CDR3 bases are TGTGCCAGCAGCTCCCGCAGTCACCGCACTGAA. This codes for CASSSRSHRTE. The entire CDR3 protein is CASSSRSHRTEAFF.

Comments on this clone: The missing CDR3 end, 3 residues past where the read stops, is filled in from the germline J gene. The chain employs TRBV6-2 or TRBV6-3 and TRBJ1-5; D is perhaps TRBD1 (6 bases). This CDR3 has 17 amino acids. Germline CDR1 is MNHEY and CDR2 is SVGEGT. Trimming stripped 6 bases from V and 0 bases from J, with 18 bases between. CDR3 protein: CASSPAGQLNSNQPQHF. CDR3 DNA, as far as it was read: TGTGCCAGCAGCCCCGCCGGACAGCTAAATAGCAATCAGCCC.

The CDR3 spells CASSSDRGEYNEQFF. The sequenced part of the CDR3 DNA is TGTGCCAGCAGCTCCGACAGGGGGGAATACAATGAG. The V and J genes are TRBV7-3 and TRBJ2-1, with 9 bases that match TRBD1. Coverage ceases 3 residues before the CDR3 finishes, and the germline J gene fills in the end. Germline V lookup: CDR1 SGHTA, CDR2 FQGTGA. The trim removed 4 bases at V and 4 bases at J, leaving 5 bases unmatched. This CDR3 spans 15 amino acids.

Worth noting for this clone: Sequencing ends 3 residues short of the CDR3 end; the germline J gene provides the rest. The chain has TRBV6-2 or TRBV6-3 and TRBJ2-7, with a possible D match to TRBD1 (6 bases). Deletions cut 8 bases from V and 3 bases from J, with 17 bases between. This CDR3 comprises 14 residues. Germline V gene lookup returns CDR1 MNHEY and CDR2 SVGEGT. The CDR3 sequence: CASHRRDKDYEQYF. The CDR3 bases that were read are TGTGCCAGCCACCGCCGGGACAAGGACTACGAG.

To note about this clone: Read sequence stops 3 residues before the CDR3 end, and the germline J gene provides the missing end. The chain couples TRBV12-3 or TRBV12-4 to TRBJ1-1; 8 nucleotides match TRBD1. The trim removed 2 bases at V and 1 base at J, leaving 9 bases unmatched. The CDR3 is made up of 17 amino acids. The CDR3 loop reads CASSLKPDRGRNTEAFF. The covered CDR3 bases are TGTGCCAGCAGTTTAAAGCCAGACAGGGGTAGGAACACTGAA.

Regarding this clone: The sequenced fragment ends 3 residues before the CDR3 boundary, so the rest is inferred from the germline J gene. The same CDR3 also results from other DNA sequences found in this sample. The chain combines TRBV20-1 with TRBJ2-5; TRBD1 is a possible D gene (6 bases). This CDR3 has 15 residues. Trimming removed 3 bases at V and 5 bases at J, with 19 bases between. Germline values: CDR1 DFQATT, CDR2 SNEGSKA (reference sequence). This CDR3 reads CSARVGTLKGETQYF. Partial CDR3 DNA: TGCAGTGCTAGGGTCGGGACACTTAAGGGGGAGACC.

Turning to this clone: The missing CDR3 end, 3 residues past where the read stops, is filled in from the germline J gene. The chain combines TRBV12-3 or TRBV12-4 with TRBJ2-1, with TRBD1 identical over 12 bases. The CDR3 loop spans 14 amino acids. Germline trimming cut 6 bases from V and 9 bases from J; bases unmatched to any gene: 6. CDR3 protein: CASRGTGGWGEQFF. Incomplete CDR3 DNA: TGTGCCAGCAGGGGGACAGGGGGCTGGGGTGAG.

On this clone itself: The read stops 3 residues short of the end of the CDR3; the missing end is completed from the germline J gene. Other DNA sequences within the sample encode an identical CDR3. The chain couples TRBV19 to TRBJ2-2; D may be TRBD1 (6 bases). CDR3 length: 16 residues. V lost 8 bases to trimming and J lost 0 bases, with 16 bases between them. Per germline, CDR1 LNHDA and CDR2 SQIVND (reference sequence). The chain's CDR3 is CASSADRPTNTGELFF. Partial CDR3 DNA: TGTGCCAGTTCTGCTGACAGGCCCACGAACACCGGGGAG.

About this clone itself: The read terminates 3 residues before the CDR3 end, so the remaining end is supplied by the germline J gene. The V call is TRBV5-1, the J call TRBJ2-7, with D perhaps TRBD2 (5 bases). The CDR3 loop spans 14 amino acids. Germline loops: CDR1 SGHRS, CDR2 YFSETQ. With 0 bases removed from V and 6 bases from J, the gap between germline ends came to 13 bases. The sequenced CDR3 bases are TGCGCCAGCAGCTTGGCCGAGGTCCGGGGCGAG. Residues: CASSLAEVRGE. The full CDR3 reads CASSLAEVRGEQYF.

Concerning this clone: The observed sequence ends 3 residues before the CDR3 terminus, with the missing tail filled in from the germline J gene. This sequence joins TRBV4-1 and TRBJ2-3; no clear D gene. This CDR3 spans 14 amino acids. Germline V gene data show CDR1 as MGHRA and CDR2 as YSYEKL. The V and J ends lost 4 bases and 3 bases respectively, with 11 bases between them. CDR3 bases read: TGCGCCAGCAGCCCTAGAATCCAGACAGATACG. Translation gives CASSPRIQTDT. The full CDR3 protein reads CASSPRIQTDTQYF.